This TCR beta chain was profiled in a study of shared clonotypes between healthy human individuals (dated by TCRdb to about 2020). Background on the whole study: The cohort included three men and a couple of women between 18 and 49 years of age. Different laboratories and diverse techniques were used to prepare libraries and sequence TCR repertoires, to increase sequencing depth and limit assay-specific biases. The study deeply sequenced blood TCR repertoires of five healthy adults to estimate repertoire size and the extent of clonotype sharing between individuals. Leukapheresis yielded between about 0.8 and 9.5 billion PBMCs per donor. For each donor, CD4 naive and CD4 memory were each run on three plates, CD8 naive on two plates, and CD8 memory on one plate.

Study-wide conclusions, independent of this receptor: When a handful of donors were compared, the shared fraction of clonotypes was 5% to 6.5% for naive CD4, approximately 3.3% for naive CD8, 2% to 2.5% for memory CD4, and less than 0.45% for memory CD8. Pairwise subsampling led to the expectation that sequencing depth would affect the degree of clonotype sharing among donors. Estimated clonotype richness was generally larger for naive than for memory subsets. Only blood was sampled, and tissue TCR repertoires likely differ from those in blood. Incomplete sequencing was indicated by rarefaction of sorted-subset datasets, despite the large sequencing depth. The genetic and exposure-history diversity represented was limited by the small number of donors. Clonotypes shared by all four sorted-subset donors showed higher generation probabilities than non-shared clonotypes.

CDR3 length: 12 amino acids, cysteine to phenylalanine. Of all the DNA, just the CDR3 is kept, 36 bases in frame from base 1. V loses 2 bases, J loses 8 bases, and the germline ends lie 12 bases apart. The germline V gene (reference sequence) specifies GTSNPN as CDR1 and SVGIG as CDR2. The donors were healthy, HIV-negative adults with no recently reported acute infections or vaccinations. Every donor was a Caucasian adult living in Nashville, Tennessee, USA. Magnetic negative selection was used to enrich CD4+ T cells, after which naive cells were positively selected on CD45RA and the negative fraction became the memory subset. After blood collection by leukapheresis, PBMCs were isolated using Ficoll-Histopaque density gradient centrifugation and then cryopreserved in the vapor phase of liquid nitrogen. Analytical flow cytometry was used to check the purity and quantity of every magnetically sorted T cell population. Genomic DNA was isolated from every sorted fraction and measured by UV absorbance on a Nanodrop 2000c.

Turning to this clone: Its specific antigen is unknown. Base quality data are lacking; no much larger clone is found one base away.

TCR CDR3 regions were amplified from genomic DNA by multiplex PCR using the deep immunoSEQ assay. For each cell subset, the extracted genomic DNA was distributed evenly across all wells of several immunoSEQ 96-well plates, and each plate served as one replicate. For sorted subsets, each replicate PCR was loaded with roughly 200 ng genomic DNA, equivalent to 30,000 or so T cell genomes. Purified libraries were quantified with a Qubit 3.0 fluorometer, sized on a Bioanalyzer 2100, and re-quantified with the KAPA Library Quantification kit. Every immunoSEQ 96-well plate was sequenced on a dedicated single-read 150-cycle Illumina NextSeq 550 flow cell. The authors processed their data as follows. The immunoSEQ output contained only junctional sequences without quality scores, so filtering could not match that applied to full-length reads. To assign V/J genes and CDR3, sequences were annotated using PyIR, a Python wrapper for IgBLAST v1.9, with IMGT germline references. Reads were filtered out if the reads had weak V/J assignments (E-value above 1e-6), no CDR3, stop codons, out-of-frame junctions, or ambiguous translated residues. A V3J clonotype was defined by an identical inferred V gene, J gene, and CDR3 amino acid sequence. Percentage overlap between repertoires was calculated by dividing the number of shared unique clonotypes by the size of the smaller repertoire. Repertoire richness was assessed with RTK rarefaction, the Chao1 estimator, and Recon v2.1 estimates of unobserved clonotypes. For all TCRbeta clonotypes obtained by the gDNA method from a handful of donors, generation probabilities were computed with OLGA. Here the immuneACCESS table is served through TCRdb, limited to in-frame sequences with V and J called. Missing clones are a known gap in these copies; in checked studies unresolved V genes cover under half, and the rest lacks a known reason. V, J and clone size reflect that table, while D and trimming were determined from the DNA. The table for this sample lists 950,000 to 1,100,000 clones; under 80% of them were counted only once. 1.2% to 1.5% of the sample comes from the top ten.

The source of this sequence is a man aged 18 to 29 in good health. The chain couples TRBV30 to TRBJ1-2; the D gene is not confidently resolved. Sequencing was performed on memory CD4+ T cells sorted from blood. The cell subset or site label, read with the paper, signifies: CD45RA-negative fraction. The CDR3 has the sequence CAWSFSGGGYTF. In nucleotides, the sequence is TGTGCCTGGAGTTTTTCGGGTGGCGGCTACACCTTC. Here the CDR3 is joined to the reference TRBV30 and TRBJ1-2 genes, and the full variable domain is: SQTIHQWPATLVQPVGSPLSLECTVEGTSNPNLYWYRQAAGRGLQLLFYSVGIGQISSEVPQNLSASRPQDRQFILSSKKLLLSDSGFYLCAWSFSGGGYTFGSGTRLTVV.